One and the same sample provided the 32 T cell receptor beta chains below, sequenced in a study of CD8 T cells in Susac syndrome. Random hexamers were used to reverse transcribe an amount of about 0.5 to 1 ug RNA. TCRdb re-called the immunoSEQ multiplex PCR reads with MiXCR, one entry per CDR3 protein. The data hold about 110,000 distinct CDR3 sequences, with 94% observed a single time. Sequencing was carried out using CD8+ T cells from PBMCs. These receptors came from a human donor with Susac syndrome.

This chain uses TRBV4-1 with TRBJ2-1, with TRBD2 matching 7 bases. This CDR3 spans 12 amino acids. Germline trimming cut 4 bases from V and 10 bases from J; bases unmatched to any gene: 4. The germline V gene has CDR1 MGHRA and CDR2 YSYEKL. This chain's CDR3 is CASSLYGGEQFF. The CDR3 DNA reads TGCGCCAGCAGCCTCTACGGGGGGGAGCAGTTCTTC.

This sequence joins TRBV27 and TRBJ2-3; D assignment may be TRBD1 or TRBD2 (5 bases each). Germline CDR1 and CDR2: MNHEY and SMNVEV (reference sequence). The V end was cut by 3 bases, the J end by 1 base, with 5 bases between. CDR3 size: 13 residues. The DNA for the CDR3 is TGTGCCAGCAGTTTGGGGGGCACAGATACGCAGTATTTT. Translated, it gives CASSLGGTDTQYF.

The rearrangement links TRBV20-1 to TRBJ1-2, with 11 bases matching TRBD1. The CDR3 covers 13 residues. Germline CDR1 and CDR2: DFQATT and SNEGSKA (reference sequence). V was clipped by 5 bases and J by 4 bases; unmatched bases: 3. The CDR3 DNA is TGCAGTGCTCCCGGACAGGGGGCCTATGGCTACACCTTC. As protein: CSAPGQGAYGYTF.

The J gene is TRBJ2-1, the V gene TRBV6-5, with D possibly being TRBD1 or TRBD2 (5 bases each). The ends were cut back, 0 bases at V and 7 bases at J, with 10 bases in the middle. The CDR3 is made up of 14 amino acids. From germline, CDR1 is MNHEY and CDR2 SVGAGI. Written as DNA, the CDR3 is TGTGCCAGCAGTTACTCGGGGACGGGAAATGAGCAGTTCTTC. This encodes CASSYSGTGNEQFF.

The CDR3 DNA reads as TGTGCCGTTTCACGGGAGACCCAGTACTTC. Protein product: CAVSRETQYF. The chain employs TRBV9 and TRBJ2-5; D unclear. The CDR3 consists of 10 residues. V was trimmed by 10 bases and J by 5 bases, leaving 9 bases between them. Germline loops: CDR1 SGDLS, CDR2 YYNGEE.

The chain recombines TRBV27 with TRBJ2-7; no reliable D call. There are 13 residues in the CDR3. V was shortened by 4 bases and J by 0 bases, with 7 bases between the two germline ends. Germline V lookup: CDR1 MNHEY, CDR2 SMNVEV (reference sequence). DNA for the CDR3: TGTGCCAGCAGTTCCCAGACCTCCTACGAGCAGTACTTC. Encoded protein: CASSSQTSYEQYF.

The chain is built from TRBV7-8 and TRBJ1-1; a weak D match, TRBD1 (6 bases). The CDR3 runs to 17 residues. Germline values: CDR1 SGHVS, CDR2 FQNEAQ. Trimming cost V 5 bases and J 5 bases, with 24 bases left between them. The CDR3 loop is CASSGGQAPSQGTEAFF. CDR3 nucleotide sequence: TGTGCCAGCAGCGGAGGGCAGGCTCCCTCCCAGGGGACTGAAGCTTTCTTT.

V is TRBV5-1 and J is TRBJ1-1; D might be TRBD1 (5 bases). Germline V gives CDR1 SGHRS, CDR2 YFSETQ. The germline V and J ends were trimmed by 2 bases and 3 bases, with 11 bases remaining between them. CDR3 length: 14 amino acids. CDR3: CASSFTAGDTEAFF. The DNA for the CDR3 is TGCGCCAGCAGCTTCACAGCGGGGGACACTGAAGCTTTCTTT.

The chain recombines TRBV5-6 with TRBJ2-5, with 8 positions matching TRBD1. J lost 5 bases, V lost 0 bases, and 9 bases had no gene match. This CDR3 has 16 residues. Germline CDR1 reads SGHDT; CDR2 reads YYEEEE. The CDR3 here is CASSLAPTTGEETQYF. For the CDR3, the DNA is TGTGCCAGCAGCTTGGCCCCGACGACAGGGGAGGAGACCCAGTACTTC.

J is TRBJ1-2 and V is TRBV7-9; 7 bases agree with TRBD1. CDR1 and CDR2 from the germline V gene are SEHNR and FQNEAQ (reference sequence). The length of the CDR3 is 13 residues. With 3 bases clipped from V and 6 bases from J, the junction kept 4 bases outside the gene matches. CDR3 protein: CASSFPGGDGYTF. CDR3 DNA sequence: TGTGCCAGCAGCTTTCCAGGGGGTGATGGCTACACCTTC.

J is TRBJ1-3 and V is TRBV5-4; D call uncertain. Germline V gene sequence: CDR1 SGHNT, CDR2 YYREEE (reference sequence). The CDR3 is made up of 13 amino acids. Trimming took 0 bases from V and 1 from J, leaving 2 bases between them. CDR3 sequence: CASSLGSGNTIYF. In DNA, the CDR3 is TGTGCCAGCAGCTTGGGATCTGGAAACACCATATATTTT.

This clonotype was seen only once. The V and J genes are TRBV13 and TRBJ2-7, with 10 bases fitting TRBD1. The CDR3 is made up of 14 amino acids. Germline V gene lookup returns CDR1 PRHDT and CDR2 FYEKMQ (reference sequence). Losses at the gene ends were 4 bases for V and 4 bases for J; bases not matched to a gene: 4. As DNA, the CDR3 is TGTGCCAGCAGCTCGGGACAGGGGTGGTACGAGCAGTACTTC. Amino acids: CASSSGQGWYEQYF. Combining the CDR3 with reference TRBV13 and TRBJ2-7 gives the whole variable domain AAGVIQSPRHLIKEKRETATLKCYPIPRHDTVYWYQQGPGQDPQFLISFYEKMQSDKGSIPDRFSAQQFSDYHSELNMSSLELGDSALYFCASSSGQGWYEQYFGPGTRLTVT.

V and J are TRBV9 and TRBJ1-2; 8 bases are shared with TRBD1. CDR1 SGDLS and CDR2 YYNGEE come from the germline V gene. Trimming removed 0 bases from V and 4 bases from J; junction bases left unmatched: 8. This CDR3 has 16 amino acids. The CDR3 sequence: CASSVGGDRISYGYTF. The CDR3 DNA reads TGTGCCAGCAGCGTAGGAGGGGACAGGATCTCCTATGGCTACACCTTC.

This rearrangement joins TRBV27 to TRBJ2-7; 7 nucleotides match TRBD1. This CDR3 is built from 15 residues. Germline CDR1 reads MNHEY; CDR2 reads SMNVEV (reference sequence). Trimming cost V 5 bases and J 4 bases; bases outside gene matches: 11. The CDR3 region has the DNA TGTGCCAGCAGTACCGAGACAGGGCCCGAATACGAGCAGTACTTC. Translating gives CASSTETGPEYEQYF.

This clonotype was observed a few times. The genes are TRBV9 and TRBJ1-1; 8 bases map to TRBD1. V dropped 2 bases and J dropped 11; count of bases not matched to a gene: 5. Germline values: CDR1 SGDLS, CDR2 YYNGEE. There are 12 residues in the CDR3. CDR3 sequence reads: CASSVGQGEAFF. CDR3 nucleotides: TGTGCCAGCAGCGTCGGACAGGGTGAGGCTTTCTTT.

This clonotype has a single count. J is TRBJ2-7 and V is TRBV2; 10 bases are shared with TRBD2. Germline CDR1 is SNHLY and CDR2 is FYNNEI. The junction had 8 bases not matched to a gene; V was cut back by 6 bases and J by 3 bases. This CDR3 is 15 amino acids long. In nucleotides, the CDR3 is TGTGCCAGCAGCCTAACTAGCGGGGAGTACTACGAGCAGTACTTC. Translation: CASSLTSGEYYEQYF. Looking up the rest from reference TRBV2 and TRBJ2-7 gives the full variable domain: EPEVTQTPSHQVTQMGQEVILRCVPISNHLYFYWYRQILGQKVEFLVSFYNNEISEKSEIFDDQFSVERPDGSNFTLKIRSTKLEDSAMYFCASSLTSGEYYEQYFGPGTRLTVT.

The chain uses TRBV9 and TRBJ1-1; 10 bases match TRBD1. The germline V gene has CDR1 SGDLS and CDR2 YYNGEE. After removal of 4 bases from V and 4 bases from J, the junction contained 7 bases not matched to a gene. The CDR3 has 15 amino acids. The CDR3 reads CASSFRGTGVTEAFF. The CDR3 nucleotides are TGTGCCAGCAGCTTCAGGGGGACAGGGGTCACTGAAGCTTTCTTT. The variable domain in full, with the rest retrieved from reference TRBV9 and TRBJ1-1, is DSGVTQTPKHLITATGQRVTLRCSPRSGDLSVYWYQQSLDQGLQFLIQYYNGEERAKGNILERFSAQQFPDLHSELNLSSLELGDSALYFCASSFRGTGVTEAFFGQGTRLTVV.

This clonotype was seen a single time. The chain combines TRBV6-2 or TRBV6-3 with TRBJ2-1; D is possibly TRBD1 (6 bases). V was clipped by 6 bases and J by 9 bases, with 9 bases between them. Germline CDR1 MNHEY, CDR2 SVGEGT. The CDR3 length is 11 residues. CDR3 protein: CASRGHPEQFF. DNA for the CDR3: TGTGCCAGCAGGGGACACCCTGAGCAGTTCTTC.

The chain is built from TRBV27 and TRBJ2-3; 8 bases line up with TRBD2. The junction had 4 bases not matched to a gene; V was cut back by 4 bases and J by 1 base. In germline, CDR1 is MNHEY, CDR2 SMNVEV (reference sequence). This CDR3 region has 15 residues. The CDR3 loop is CASSSGGDGTDTQYF. CDR3 sequence (DNA): TGTGCCAGCAGTTCCGGGGGGGACGGCACAGATACGCAGTATTTT.

The V call is TRBV13, the J call TRBJ2-7, with 9 nucleotides matching TRBD1. V lost 5 bases to trimming and J lost 6 bases; unmatched junction nucleotides: 5. The CDR3 totals 13 residues. Germline V gene data show CDR1 as PRHDT and CDR2 as FYEKMQ (reference sequence). The CDR3, as DNA: TGTGCCAGCAGCCCGGGACAGGGTGGCGAGCAGTACTTC. Translated, it gives CASSPGQGGEQYF. Full variable domain (missing parts from reference TRBV13 and TRBJ2-7): AAGVIQSPRHLIKEKRETATLKCYPIPRHDTVYWYQQGPGQDPQFLISFYEKMQSDKGSIPDRFSAQQFSDYHSELNMSSLELGDSALYFCASSPGQGGEQYFGPGTRLTVT.

This clonotype has a single count. The chain joins TRBV7-2 to TRBJ2-7, with D hard to call. The CDR3 is made up of 14 amino acids. Trimming cost V 5 bases and J 2 bases, with 13 bases left between them. CDR1 is SGHTA, CDR2 FQGNSA, per germline. CDR3 in DNA: TGTGCCAGCAGCCAAACGTGGCCCCCCTACGAGCAGTACTTC. It specifies CASSQTWPPYEQYF.

The chain uses TRBV29-1 and TRBJ2-4, with TRBD1 as a possible D gene (6 bases). This CDR3 spans 12 amino acids. From germline, CDR1 is SQVTM and CDR2 ANQGSEA. The germline V and J ends were trimmed by 3 bases and 5 bases, with 8 bases remaining between them. CDR3 amino acids: CSVDGGENIQYF. CDR3 bases: TGCAGCGTTGATGGGGGCGAAAACATTCAGTACTTC.

V is TRBV7-9 and J is TRBJ2-6; 7 bases map to TRBD1. Germline-derived CDR1 and CDR2 are SEHNR and FQNEAQ (reference sequence). J gave up 9 bases and V 3 bases, and 2 bases lay outside the gene matches. The CDR3 consists of 13 residues. In nucleotides, the CDR3 is TGTGCCAGCAGCTTTGGGACAGACAACGTCCTGACTTTC. As protein: CASSFGTDNVLTF.

This clonotype was seen just once. This rearrangement joins TRBV9 to TRBJ1-1, with D uncertain. The CDR3 runs 13 residues. The V end lost 0 bases, the J end lost 5 bases, and 8 bases lay between the germline ends. The germline CDR1 and CDR2 sequences are SGDLS and YYNGEE. The CDR3 sequence: CASSVVATTEAFF. As DNA, the CDR3 is TGTGCCAGCAGCGTAGTGGCGACGACTGAAGCTTTCTTT.

This chain joins TRBV6-5 and TRBJ1-6, with TRBD1 matching over 8 bases. The CDR3 is made up of 15 amino acids. Germline trimming cut 5 bases from V and 8 bases from J; bases unmatched to any gene: 8. Per the germline V gene, CDR1 is MNHEY and CDR2 is SVGAGI. The CDR3 coding sequence is TGTGCCAGCAGTACCTGGACAGGGTTCGATTCACCCCTCCACTTT. Translation: CASSTWTGFDSPLHF.

The chain links TRBV20-1 to TRBJ2-3; TRBD2 aligns across 7 bases. The CDR3 runs 14 residues. The J segment lost 4 bases and the V segment lost 5 bases, leaving 9 bases of the junction unmatched. Germline V gene sequence: CDR1 DFQATT, CDR2 SNEGSKA (reference sequence). The CDR3 sequence is CSARTRGEADTQYF. CDR3 in DNA: TGCAGTGCTCGGACTAGGGGAGAGGCAGATACGCAGTATTTT.

This CDR3 reads CASSPGLPSYEQYF. The CDR3 DNA is TGTGCCAGCAGCCCGGGACTTCCCTCCTACGAGCAGTACTTC. This chain connects TRBV9 to TRBJ2-7; the D gene is possibly TRBD2 (6 bases). In germline, CDR1 is SGDLS, CDR2 YYNGEE. This CDR3 comprises 14 residues. The V end was cut by 4 bases, the J end by 0 bases, with 11 bases between.

As to this clonotype: The junction shows a germline mismatch at one end, possibly a read error. This chain connects TRBV5-6 to TRBJ2-3; D may be TRBD2 (5 bases). Germline V lookup: CDR1 SGHDT, CDR2 YYEEEE. The CDR3 runs to 16 residues. The CDR3 reads CASTLSRGGPTDTQYF. For the CDR3, the DNA is TGTGCCAGCACCTTGTCCCGGGGTGGTCCCACAGATACGCAGTATTTT.

About this clonotype: One end of the junction does not line up with germline, which may come from a read error. The V gene is TRBV19, the J gene TRBJ2-2, with no clear D. This CDR3 has 11 amino acids. Germline V CDR1 and CDR2: LNHDA, SQIVND (reference sequence). CDR3 amino acids: CAGRGAGELFF. The CDR3 coding sequence is TGTGCCGGTAGAGGTGCCGGGGAGCTGTTTTTT.

The CDR3 spells CAISGDRGGSYEQYF. CDR3 in DNA: TGTGCCATCAGCGGTGACAGGGGGGGCTCCTACGAGCAGTACTTC. The chain carries TRBV10-3 and TRBJ2-7, with TRBD1 matching 9 bases. The CDR3 extends over 15 amino acids. V was clipped by 6 bases and J by 0 bases; unmatched bases: 6. Germline values: CDR1 ENHRY, CDR2 SYGVKD.

This chain joins TRBV2 and TRBJ2-3, with 7 bases matching TRBD1. Germline loops: CDR1 SNHLY, CDR2 FYNNEI. V trimming: 4 bases; J trimming: 1 base; junction bases outside the gene matches: 8. The CDR3 contains 16 residues. CDR3 bases: TGTGCCAGCAGTGTAAGCCAGGGGGTCGGCACAGATACGCAGTATTTT. Translated, it gives CASSVSQGVGTDTQYF. Full variable domain (missing parts from reference TRBV2 and TRBJ2-3): EPEVTQTPSHQVTQMGQEVILRCVPISNHLYFYWYRQILGQKVEFLVSFYNNEISEKSEIFDDQFSVERPDGSNFTLKIRSTKLEDSAMYFCASSVSQGVGTDTQYFGPGTRLTVL.

This CDR3 reads CSVGAEQFF. CDR3 coding DNA: TGCAGCGTTGGGGCAGAGCAGTTCTTC. V is TRBV29-1 and J is TRBJ2-1, with D unresolved. V was shortened by 4 bases and J by 10 bases, with 5 bases between the two germline ends. Germline V gives CDR1 SQVTM, CDR2 ANQGSEA. This CDR3 region has 9 residues.